The clone carrying this TCR beta chain was detected a few times. The sample belongs to a study of blood T cell repertoires in COVID-19. Study-level information: Acute and convalescent COVID-19 specimens originated in the United States, Italy and Spain. The analysed material was cDNA or gDNA that came from T cells, B-cell-depleted T cells, or PBMCs.

Trimming removed 0 bases at V and 6 bases at J, with 13 bases between. This CDR3 is 15 amino acids long. Germline-derived CDR1 and CDR2 are SGHNT and YENEEA. Original processing notes: By means of reference gene primer amplification, nucleated cell counts were estimated. Data came from immunoSEQ multiplex PCR; TCRdb stores just in-frame clones and leaves some out. The DNA was the basis for D and trimming; V, J and clone size are from that table. This sample has 150,000 to 200,000 clones; approximately 79% occur once, and the top ten carry 26%. The chain has TRBV11-3 and TRBJ2-3; tentatively, D is TRBD2 (5 bases). The clonotype was recovered from a woman in her sixties or seventies with acute or convalescent COVID-19. The specimen was peripheral blood. As DNA, the CDR3 is TGTGCCAGCAGCTTAGATTCCGGGGTGAGGGATACGCAGTATTTT. Its protein is CASSLDSGVRDTQYF.